This paragraph covers one T cell receptor beta chain sequence. The antigen is unknown. CDR1 is MNHEY and CDR2 is SVGAGI in the germline V gene. Trimming shortened V by 5 bases and J by 5 bases, and 12 bases separated the two germline ends. The CDR3 is 13 residues long. This entry is derived from a study of siplizumab effects on memory and regulatory T cells. Points from the study as a whole: Mappable alloreactive CD4+ clones were on average 68.8% Treg-derived with siplizumab, 25% to 30% in controls.

Sequenced by immunoSEQ multiplex PCR; TCRdb stores in-frame clones only, minus some. The sample yields about 72,000 clones, more than 80% seen once. The V and J genes are TRBV6-5 and TRBJ1-1, with D hard to call. Sequenced sample: CD8+ T cells sorted from blood. This clonotype originated in a human donor in good health. The CDR3 here is CASSGRLGTEAFF. The CDR3 coding sequence is TGTGCCAGCAGTGGCAGACTGGGTACTGAAGCTTTCTTT.